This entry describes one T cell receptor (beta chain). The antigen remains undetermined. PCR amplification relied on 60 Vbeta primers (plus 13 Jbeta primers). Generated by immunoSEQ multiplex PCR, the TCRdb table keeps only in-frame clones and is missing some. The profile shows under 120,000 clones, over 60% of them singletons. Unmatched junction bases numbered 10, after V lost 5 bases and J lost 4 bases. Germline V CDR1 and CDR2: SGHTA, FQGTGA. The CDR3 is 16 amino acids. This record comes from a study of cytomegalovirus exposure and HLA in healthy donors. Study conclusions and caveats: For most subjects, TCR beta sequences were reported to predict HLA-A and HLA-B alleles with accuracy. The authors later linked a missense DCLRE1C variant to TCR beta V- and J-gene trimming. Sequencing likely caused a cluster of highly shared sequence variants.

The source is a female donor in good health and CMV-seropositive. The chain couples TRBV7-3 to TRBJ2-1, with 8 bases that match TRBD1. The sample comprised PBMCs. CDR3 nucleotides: TGTGCCAGCAGCCACCAACCGGGACAGGTATACAATGAGCAGTTCTTC. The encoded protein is CASSHQPGQVYNEQFF.